The next 4 T cell receptor beta chains were all read from a single sample in a study of cytomegalovirus exposure and HLA in healthy donors. Libraries were prepared by immunoSEQ multiplex PCR; TCRdb keeps only in-frame clonotypes and omits some of them. The sample includes about 120,000 clones, about 85% of them seen just once. The sequenced sample consisted of PBMCs. These TCRs come from a woman aged 30 to 39 in good health and CMV-seronegative.

The chain has TRBV25-1 and TRBJ2-7; 8 nucleotides line up with TRBD1. Germline CDR1 is MGHDK and CDR2 is SYGVNS. The CDR3 extends over 15 amino acids. With 1 base clipped from V and 0 bases from J, the junction kept 2 bases outside the gene matches. CDR3 residues: CASSELGQVSYEQYF. DNA for the CDR3: TGTGCCAGCAGTGAATTGGGACAGGTCTCCTACGAGCAGTACTTC.

V and J are TRBV19 and TRBJ1-5; D perhaps matches TRBD1 (5 bases). The germline V gene encodes CDR1 LNHDA and CDR2 SQIVND (reference sequence). V was clipped by 0 bases and J by 4 bases, with 7 bases between them. CDR3 size: 14 residues. This CDR3 is CASSIDKGNQPQHF. CDR3 DNA: TGTGCCAGTAGTATAGATAAGGGGAATCAGCCCCAGCATTTT.

The V call is TRBV7-8, the J call TRBJ2-7; weak D call: TRBD2 (8 bases). CDR1 is SGHVS and CDR2 is FQNEAQ in the germline V gene. Trimming took 5 bases from V and 4 from J, leaving 18 bases between them. This CDR3 contains 15 residues. Here the CDR3 reads CASSAGGSGAYEQYF. As DNA, the CDR3 is TGTGCCAGCAGCGCAGGGGGTAGCGGGGCGTACGAGCAGTACTTC.

The chain combines TRBV5-6 with TRBJ2-5; the match to TRBD2 covers 8 bases. This CDR3 region has 18 residues. Germline-derived CDR1 and CDR2 are SGHDT and YYEEEE. The trim removed 4 bases at V and 0 bases at J, leaving 14 bases unmatched. CDR3 sequence reads: CASSAPGLENRYQETQYF. The CDR3 nucleotides are TGTGCCAGCAGCGCCCCGGGACTAGAGAATCGGTACCAAGAGACCCAGTACTTC.